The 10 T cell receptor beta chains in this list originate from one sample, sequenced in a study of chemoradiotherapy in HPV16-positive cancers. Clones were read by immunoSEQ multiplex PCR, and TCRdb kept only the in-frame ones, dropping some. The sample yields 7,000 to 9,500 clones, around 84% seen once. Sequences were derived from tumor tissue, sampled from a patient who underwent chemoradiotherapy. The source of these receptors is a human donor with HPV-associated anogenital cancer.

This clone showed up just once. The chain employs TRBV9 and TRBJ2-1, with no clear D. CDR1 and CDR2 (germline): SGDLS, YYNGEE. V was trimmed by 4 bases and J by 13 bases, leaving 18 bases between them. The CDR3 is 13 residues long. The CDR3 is CASSLTDDSFQFF. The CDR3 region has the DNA TGTGCCAGCAGCCTTACAGACGACTCCTTTCAGTTCTTC.

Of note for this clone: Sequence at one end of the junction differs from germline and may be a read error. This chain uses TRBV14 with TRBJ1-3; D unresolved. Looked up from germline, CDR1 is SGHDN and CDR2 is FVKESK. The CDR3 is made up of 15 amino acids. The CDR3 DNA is TGTGCGAGCAGTGGGGTTCGCGCCTCGGGAAACACCATATATTTT. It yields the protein CASSGVRASGNTIYF.

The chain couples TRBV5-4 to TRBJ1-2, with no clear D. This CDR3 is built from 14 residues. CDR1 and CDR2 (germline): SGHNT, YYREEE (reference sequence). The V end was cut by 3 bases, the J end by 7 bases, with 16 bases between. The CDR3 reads CASSSYQTRRGYTF. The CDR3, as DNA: TGTGCCAGCAGCTCCTACCAGACCCGGCGTGGCTACACCTTC.

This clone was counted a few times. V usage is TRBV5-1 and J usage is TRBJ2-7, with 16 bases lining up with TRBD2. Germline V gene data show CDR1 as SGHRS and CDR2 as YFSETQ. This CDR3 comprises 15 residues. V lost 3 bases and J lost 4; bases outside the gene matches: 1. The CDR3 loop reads CASSSGLAGGYEQYF. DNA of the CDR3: TGCGCCAGCAGCTCGGGACTAGCGGGAGGGTACGAGCAGTACTTC.

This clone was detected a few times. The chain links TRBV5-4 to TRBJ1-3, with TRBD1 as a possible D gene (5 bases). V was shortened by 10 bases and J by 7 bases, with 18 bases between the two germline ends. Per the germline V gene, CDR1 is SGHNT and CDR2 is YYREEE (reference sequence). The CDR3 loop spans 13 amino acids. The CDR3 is CAGGESADNTIYF. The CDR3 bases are TGTGCCGGAGGGGAGTCGGCAGACAACACCATATATTTT. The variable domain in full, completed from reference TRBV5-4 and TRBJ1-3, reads ETGVTQSPTHLIKTRGQQVTLRCSSQSGHNTVSWYQQALGQGPQFIFQYYREEENGRGNFPPRFSGLQFPNYSSELNVNALELDDSALYLCAGGESADNTIYFGEGSWLTVV.

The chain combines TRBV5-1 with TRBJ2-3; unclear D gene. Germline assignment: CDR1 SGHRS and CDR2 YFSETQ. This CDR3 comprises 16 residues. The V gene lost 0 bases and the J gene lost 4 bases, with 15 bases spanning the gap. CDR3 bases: TGCGCCAGCAGCTTGGAAGGCAGGCCTCAAGCAGATACGCAGTATTTT. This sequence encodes CASSLEGRPQADTQYF.

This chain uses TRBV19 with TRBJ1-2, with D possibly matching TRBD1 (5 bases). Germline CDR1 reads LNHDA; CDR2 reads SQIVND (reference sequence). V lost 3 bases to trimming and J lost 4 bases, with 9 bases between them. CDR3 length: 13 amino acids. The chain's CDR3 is CASSIRQGYGYTF. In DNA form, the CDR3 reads TGTGCCAGTAGTATCCGTCAGGGCTATGGCTACACCTTC.

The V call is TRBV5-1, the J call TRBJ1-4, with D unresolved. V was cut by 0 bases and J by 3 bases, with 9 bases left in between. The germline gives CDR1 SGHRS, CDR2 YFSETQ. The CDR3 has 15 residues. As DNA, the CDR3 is TGCGCCAGCAGCTTGGGTGACGGGTCTAATGAAAAACTGTTTTTT. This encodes CASSLGDGSNEKLFF.

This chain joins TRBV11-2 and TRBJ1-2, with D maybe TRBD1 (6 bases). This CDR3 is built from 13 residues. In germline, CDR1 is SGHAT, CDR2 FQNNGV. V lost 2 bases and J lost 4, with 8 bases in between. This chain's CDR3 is CASSLSGVYGYTF. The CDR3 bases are TGTGCCAGCAGCTTATCAGGGGTCTATGGCTACACCTTC.

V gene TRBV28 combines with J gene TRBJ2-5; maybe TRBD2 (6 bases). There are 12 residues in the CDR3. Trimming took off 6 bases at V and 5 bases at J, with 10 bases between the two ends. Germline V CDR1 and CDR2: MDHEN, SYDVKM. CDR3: CASSSGRETQYF. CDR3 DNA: TGTGCCAGCAGCTCAGGGAGGGAGACCCAGTACTTC.